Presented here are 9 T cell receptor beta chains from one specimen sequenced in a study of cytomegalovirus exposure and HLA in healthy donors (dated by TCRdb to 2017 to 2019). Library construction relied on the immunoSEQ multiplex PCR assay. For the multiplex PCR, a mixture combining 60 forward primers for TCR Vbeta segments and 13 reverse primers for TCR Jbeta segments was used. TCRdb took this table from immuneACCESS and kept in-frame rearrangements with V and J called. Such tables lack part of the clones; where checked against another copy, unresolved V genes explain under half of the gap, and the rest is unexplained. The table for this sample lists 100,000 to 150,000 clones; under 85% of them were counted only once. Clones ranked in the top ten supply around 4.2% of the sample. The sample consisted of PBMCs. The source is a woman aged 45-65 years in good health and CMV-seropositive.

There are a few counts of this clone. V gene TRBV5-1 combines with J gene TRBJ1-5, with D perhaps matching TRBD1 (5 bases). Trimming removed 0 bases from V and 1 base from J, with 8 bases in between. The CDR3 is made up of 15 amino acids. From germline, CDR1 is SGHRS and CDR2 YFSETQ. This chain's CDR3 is CASSLEGASNQPQHF. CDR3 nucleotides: TGCGCCAGCAGCTTGGAAGGGGCCAGCAATCAGCCCCAGCATTTT. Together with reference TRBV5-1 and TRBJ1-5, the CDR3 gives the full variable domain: KAGVTQTPRYLIKTRGQQVTLSCSPISGHRSVSWYQQTPGQGLQFLFEYFSETQRNKGNFPGRFSGRQFSNSRSEMNVSTLELGDSALYLCASSLEGASNQPQHFGDGTRLSIL.

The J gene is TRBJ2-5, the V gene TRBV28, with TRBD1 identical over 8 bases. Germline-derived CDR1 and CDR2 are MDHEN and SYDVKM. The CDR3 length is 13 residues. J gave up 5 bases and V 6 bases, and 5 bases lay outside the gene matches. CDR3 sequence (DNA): TGTGCCAGCAGAACCAGGGGGCGGGAGACCCAGTACTTC. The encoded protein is CASRTRGRETQYF.

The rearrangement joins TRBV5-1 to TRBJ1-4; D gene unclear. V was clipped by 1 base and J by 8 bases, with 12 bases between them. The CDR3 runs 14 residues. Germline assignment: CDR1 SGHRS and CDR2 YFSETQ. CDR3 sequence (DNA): TGCGCCAGCAGCTTGCGGTGGGGAGGGGAAAAACTGTTTTTT. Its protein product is CASSLRWGGEKLFF.

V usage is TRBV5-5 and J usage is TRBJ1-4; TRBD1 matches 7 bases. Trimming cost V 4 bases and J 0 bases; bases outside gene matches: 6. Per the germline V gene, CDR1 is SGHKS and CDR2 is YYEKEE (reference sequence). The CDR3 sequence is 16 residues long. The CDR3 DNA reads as TGTGCCAGCAGCACCGGGACAGTGACAACTAATGAAAAACTGTTTTTT. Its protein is CASSTGTVTTNEKLFF.

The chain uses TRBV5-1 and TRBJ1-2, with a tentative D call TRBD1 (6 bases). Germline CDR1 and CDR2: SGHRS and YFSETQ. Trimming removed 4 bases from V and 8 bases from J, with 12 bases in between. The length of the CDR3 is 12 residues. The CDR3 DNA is TGCGCCAGCAGCCTCACTCAGGGGGGCTACACCTTC. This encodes CASSLTQGGYTF.

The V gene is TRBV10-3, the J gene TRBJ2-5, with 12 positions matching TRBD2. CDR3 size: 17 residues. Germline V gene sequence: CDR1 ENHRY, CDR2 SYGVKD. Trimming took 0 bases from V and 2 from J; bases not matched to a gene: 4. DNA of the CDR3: TGTGCCATCAGTGAGTCACCTAGCGGGGGGGGACAAGAGACCCAGTACTTC. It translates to CAISESPSGGGQETQYF.

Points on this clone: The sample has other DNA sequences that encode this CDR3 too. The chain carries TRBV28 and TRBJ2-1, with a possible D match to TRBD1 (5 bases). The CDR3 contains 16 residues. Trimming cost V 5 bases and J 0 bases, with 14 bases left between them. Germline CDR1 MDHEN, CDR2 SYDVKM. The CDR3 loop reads CASSPTGPSSYNEQFF. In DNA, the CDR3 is TGTGCCAGCAGTCCTACAGGTCCGAGCTCCTACAATGAGCAGTTCTTC.

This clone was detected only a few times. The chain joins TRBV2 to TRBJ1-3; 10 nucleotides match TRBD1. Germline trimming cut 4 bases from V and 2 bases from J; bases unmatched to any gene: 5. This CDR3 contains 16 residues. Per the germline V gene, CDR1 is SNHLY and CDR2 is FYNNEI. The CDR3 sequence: CASSVGDRGAGNTIYF. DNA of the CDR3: TGTGCCAGCAGTGTCGGGGACAGGGGAGCTGGAAACACCATATATTTT. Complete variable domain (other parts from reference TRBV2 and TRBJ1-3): EPEVTQTPSHQVTQMGQEVILRCVPISNHLYFYWYRQILGQKVEFLVSFYNNEISEKSEIFDDQFSVERPDGSNFTLKIRSTKLEDSAMYFCASSVGDRGAGNTIYFGEGSWLTVV.

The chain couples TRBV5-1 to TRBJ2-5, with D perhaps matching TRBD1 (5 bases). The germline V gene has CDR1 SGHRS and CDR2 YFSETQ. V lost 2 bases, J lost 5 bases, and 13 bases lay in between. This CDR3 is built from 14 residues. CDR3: CASSLGALSETQYF. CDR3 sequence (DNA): TGCGCCAGCAGCTTAGGGGCCCTGTCGGAGACCCAGTACTTC.